This T cell receptor beta chain stems from a study of cytomegalovirus exposure and HLA in healthy donors. Unrecorded immune exposures were likely, despite nominal health at sampling. The PCR had 60 Vbeta and 13 Jbeta primers. Sequencing was performed with immunoSEQ multiplex PCR; in TCRdb, only in-frame clones are kept and a portion is missing. Among 99,000 or so clones listed, approximately 81% were seen once. With 5 bases clipped from V and 3 bases from J, the junction kept 12 bases outside the gene matches. This CDR3 contains 18 residues. Germline V gene sequence: CDR1 SGHRS, CDR2 YFSETQ. This clone occurred a few times.

The chain links TRBV5-1 to TRBJ2-2; 11 bases are a match to TRBD1. This TCR was recovered from a man aged 25 to 40 in good health and CMV-seronegative. What was sequenced was PBMCs. As DNA, the CDR3 is TGCGCCAGCAGTCAACCTAAGGACAGGGGGCTTCACACCGGGGAGCTGTTTTTT. Translated, it gives CASSQPKDRGLHTGELFF.